Listed below are T cell receptor beta chains from one sample, sequenced in a study of early T cells in non-severe SARS-CoV-2 infection. TCRdb called the 5' RACE reads again in MiXCR, with one record for every CDR3 protein. The repertoire has under 75,000 distinct CDR3 sequences, less than 15% of them found once; the top ten carry over 6.5%. The specimen was whole blood. All receptors derive from an adult who was a healthcare worker with PCR-confirmed SARS-CoV-2 infection or an uninfected control (not recorded which). Each CDR3 is given with its conserved first and last residue. Fields, in order: CDR3 protein, CDR3 DNA, clone size, CDR3 length, D gene, V gene, J gene. D genes are given only for firm matches. Clone size, where shown, is once, few, many, or a class for clones that have expanded.

CDR3 protein: CASSPSEAGELFF
CDR3 DNA: TGTGCCAGCAGCCCTAGCGAGGCCGGGGAGCTGTTTTTT
clone size: many
CDR3 length: 13
D gene: -
V gene: TRBV13
J gene: TRBJ2-2

CDR3 protein: CASQAPLTIEQYF
CDR3 DNA: TGTGCCAGCCAAGCACCACTTACGATCGAGCAGTACTTC
clone size: many
CDR3 length: 13
D gene: -
V gene: TRBV7-2
J gene: TRBJ2-7

CDR3 protein: CSARDRGKTEAFF
CDR3 DNA: TGCAGTGCTCGGGACAGGGGTAAAACAGAAGCTTTCTTT
clone size: -
CDR3 length: 13
D gene: TRBD1
V gene: TRBV20-1
J gene: TRBJ1-1

CDR3 protein: CASSLDLNTGELFF
CDR3 DNA: TGCGCCAGCAGCTTGGACTTGAACACCGGGGAGCTGTTTTTT
clone size: many
CDR3 length: 14
D gene: -
V gene: TRBV5-1
J gene: TRBJ2-2

CDR3 protein: CATSRRPYSYEQYF
CDR3 DNA: TGTGCCACCAGCCGTCGCCCTTACTCCTACGAGCAGTACTTC
clone size: -
CDR3 length: 14
D gene: -
V gene: TRBV2
J gene: TRBJ2-7

CDR3 protein: CASRTDYNQPQHF
CDR3 DNA: TGTGCCAGCAGAACTGATTATAATCAGCCCCAGCATTTT
clone size: few
CDR3 length: 13
D gene: -
V gene: TRBV2
J gene: TRBJ1-5

CDR3 protein: CASVGFRNTEAFF
CDR3 DNA: TGTGCCAGCGTGGGTTTCAGGAACACTGAAGCTTTCTTT
clone size: few
CDR3 length: 13
D gene: -
V gene: TRBV28
J gene: TRBJ1-1

CDR3 protein: CASSFIPRDTQYF
CDR3 DNA: TGCGCCAGCAGCTTCATACCACGGGATACGCAGTATTTT
clone size: many
CDR3 length: 13
D gene: -
V gene: TRBV5-1
J gene: TRBJ2-3

CDR3 protein: CASSPPPMGRYQETQYF
CDR3 DNA: TGTGCCAGCTCACCTCCTCCCATGGGACGGTACCAAGAGACCCAGTACTTC
clone size: -
CDR3 length: 17
D gene: -
V gene: TRBV18
J gene: TRBJ2-5

CDR3 protein: CASRTISGYEQYF
CDR3 DNA: TGTGCCAGCAGGACAATTAGCGGCTACGAGCAGTACTTC
clone size: -
CDR3 length: 13
D gene: -
V gene: TRBV6-2/TRBV6-3
J gene: TRBJ2-7

CDR3 protein: CASSLVSEPLHF
CDR3 DNA: TGTGCCAGCAGTTTAGTTTCGGAGCCCCTCCACTTT
clone size: -
CDR3 length: 12
D gene: -
V gene: TRBV28
J gene: TRBJ1-6

CDR3 protein: CASTIGGRAYEQYF
CDR3 DNA: TGTGCCAGCACCATCGGGGGAAGGGCCTACGAGCAGTACTTC
clone size: -
CDR3 length: 14
D gene: -
V gene: TRBV28
J gene: TRBJ2-7

CDR3 protein: CASSRGAWETQYF
CDR3 DNA: TGTGCTAGCAGTCGAGGGGCCTGGGAGACCCAGTACTTC
clone size: few
CDR3 length: 13
D gene: -
V gene: TRBV7-7
J gene: TRBJ2-5

CDR3 protein: CASSRWGNEQFF
CDR3 DNA: TGCGCCAGCAGCCGGTGGGGGAATGAGCAGTTCTTC
clone size: few
CDR3 length: 12
D gene: -
V gene: TRBV5-1
J gene: TRBJ2-1

CDR3 protein: CASSLNSYEQYF
CDR3 DNA: TGTGCCAGCAGCCTTAACTCCTACGAGCAGTACTTC
clone size: -
CDR3 length: 12
D gene: -
V gene: TRBV7-3
J gene: TRBJ2-7

CDR3 protein: CAWSGRGVGANVLTF
CDR3 DNA: TGTGCCTGGAGTGGCCGCGGGGTTGGGGCCAACGTCCTGACTTTC
clone size: -
CDR3 length: 15
D gene: -
V gene: TRBV30
J gene: TRBJ2-6

CDR3 protein: CASSPGLKSGRGYTF
CDR3 DNA: TGTGCCAGCAGTCCCGGACTGAAAAGCGGACGTGGCTACACCTTC
clone size: few
CDR3 length: 15
D gene: -
V gene: TRBV12-3/TRBV12-4
J gene: TRBJ1-2

CDR3 protein: CSARFGGSGETQYF
CDR3 DNA: TGCAGTGCTAGATTTGGCGGGAGCGGGGAGACCCAGTACTTC
clone size: -
CDR3 length: 14
D gene: TRBD2
V gene: TRBV20-1
J gene: TRBJ2-5

CDR3 protein: CSAPGHLAYNEQFF
CDR3 DNA: TGCAGTGCTCCGGGGCATTTGGCCTACAATGAGCAGTTCTTC
clone size: -
CDR3 length: 14
D gene: -
V gene: TRBV20-1
J gene: TRBJ2-1

CDR3 protein: CASSLYTDSQETQYF
CDR3 DNA: TGTGCCAGCAGCTTATATACTGACTCACAAGAGACCCAGTACTTC
clone size: many
CDR3 length: 15
D gene: -
V gene: TRBV7-6
J gene: TRBJ2-5

CDR3 protein: CAISESGRRNEQFF
CDR3 DNA: TGTGCCATCAGTGAGAGCGGGAGACGGAATGAGCAGTTCTTC
clone size: many
CDR3 length: 14
D gene: TRBD2
V gene: TRBV10-3
J gene: TRBJ2-1

CDR3 protein: CSAPWTGETQYF
CDR3 DNA: TGCAGTGCTCCATGGACTGGGGAGACCCAGTACTTC
clone size: -
CDR3 length: 12
D gene: -
V gene: TRBV20-1
J gene: TRBJ2-5

CDR3 protein: CASSLAGGNTGELFF
CDR3 DNA: TGTGCCAGCAGCTTAGCAGGCGGAAACACCGGGGAGCTGTTTTTT
clone size: many
CDR3 length: 15
D gene: -
V gene: TRBV7-6
J gene: TRBJ2-2

CDR3 protein: CASSKDLAGGPDNEQFF
CDR3 DNA: TGTGCCAGCAGCAAAGACCTAGCGGGAGGGCCAGACAATGAGCAGTTCTTC
clone size: many
CDR3 length: 17
D gene: -
V gene: TRBV21-1
J gene: TRBJ2-1